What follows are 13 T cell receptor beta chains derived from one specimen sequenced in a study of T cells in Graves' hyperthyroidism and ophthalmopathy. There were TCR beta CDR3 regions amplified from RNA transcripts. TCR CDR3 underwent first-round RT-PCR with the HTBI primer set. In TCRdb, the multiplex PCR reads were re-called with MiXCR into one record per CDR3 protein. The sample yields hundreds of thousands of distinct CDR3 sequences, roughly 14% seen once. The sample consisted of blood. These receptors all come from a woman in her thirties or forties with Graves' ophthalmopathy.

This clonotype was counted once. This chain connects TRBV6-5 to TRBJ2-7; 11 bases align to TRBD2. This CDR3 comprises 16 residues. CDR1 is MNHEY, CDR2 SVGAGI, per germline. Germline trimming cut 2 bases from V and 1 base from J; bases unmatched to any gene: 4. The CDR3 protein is CASSYAPSGRSYEQYF. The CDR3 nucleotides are TGTGCCAGCAGTTACGCACCTAGCGGGAGGTCCTACGAGCAGTACTTC.

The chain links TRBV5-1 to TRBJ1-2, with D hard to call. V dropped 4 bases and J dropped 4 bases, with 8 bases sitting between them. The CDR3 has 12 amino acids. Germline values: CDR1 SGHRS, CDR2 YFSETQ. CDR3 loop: CASSGSSYGYTF. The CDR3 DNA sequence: TGCGCCAGCAGCGGGTCGTCCTATGGCTACACCTTC.

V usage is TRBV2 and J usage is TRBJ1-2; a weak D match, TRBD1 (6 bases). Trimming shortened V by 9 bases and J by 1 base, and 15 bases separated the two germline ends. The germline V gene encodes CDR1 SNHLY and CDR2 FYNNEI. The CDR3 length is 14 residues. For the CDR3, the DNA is TGTGCCAGTACTCGACAGGTGATTAACTATGGCTACACCTTC. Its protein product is CASTRQVINYGYTF.

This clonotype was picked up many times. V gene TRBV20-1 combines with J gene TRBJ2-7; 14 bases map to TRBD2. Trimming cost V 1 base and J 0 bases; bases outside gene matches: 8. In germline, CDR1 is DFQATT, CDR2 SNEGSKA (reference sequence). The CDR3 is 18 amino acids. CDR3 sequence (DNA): TGCAGTGCTAGAGTAGACGGGACTAGCGGGAGTAGCTCCTACGAGCAGTACTTC. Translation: CSARVDGTSGSSSYEQYF.

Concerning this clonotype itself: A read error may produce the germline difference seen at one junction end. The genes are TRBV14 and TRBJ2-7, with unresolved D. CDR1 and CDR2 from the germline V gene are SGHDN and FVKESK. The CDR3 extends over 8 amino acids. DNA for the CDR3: TGTGCCAGCAGCCAAGTCAACTTC. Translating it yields CASSQVNF.

For the CDR3, the DNA is TGTGCCAGCAGTTTACTGCCAGGGGATAGGCAGCCCCAGCATTTT. Translated, it gives CASSLLPGDRQPQHF. V is TRBV12-3 or TRBV12-4 and J is TRBJ1-5, with D possibly being TRBD1 (6 bases). The CDR3 length is 15 residues. Trimming took 2 bases from V and 7 from J, leaving 15 bases between them.

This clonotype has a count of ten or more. CDR3 bases: TGTGCCAGCACTTATGGACGGATGAATCAGCCCCAGCATTTT. It specifies CASTYGRMNQPQHF. The V call is TRBV12-3 or TRBV12-4, the J call TRBJ1-5; the D is unclear. Trimming removed 7 bases from V and 4 bases from J, with 14 bases in between. The CDR3 is 14 residues long.

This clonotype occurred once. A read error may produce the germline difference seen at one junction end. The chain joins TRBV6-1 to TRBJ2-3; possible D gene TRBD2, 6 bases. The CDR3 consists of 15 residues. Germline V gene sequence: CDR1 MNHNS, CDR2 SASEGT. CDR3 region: CASSELGLNTYTQYF. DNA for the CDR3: TGTGCCAGCAGTGAACTGGGACTTAACACATATACGCAGTATTTT.

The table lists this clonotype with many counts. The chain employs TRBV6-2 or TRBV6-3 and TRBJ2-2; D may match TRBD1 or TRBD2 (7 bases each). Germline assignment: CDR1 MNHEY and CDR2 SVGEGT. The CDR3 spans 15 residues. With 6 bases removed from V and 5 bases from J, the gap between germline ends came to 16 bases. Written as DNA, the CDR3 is TGTGCCAGCAGGGAACACAGGGGAGGGACCGGGGAGCTGTTTTTT. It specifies CASREHRGGTGELFF.

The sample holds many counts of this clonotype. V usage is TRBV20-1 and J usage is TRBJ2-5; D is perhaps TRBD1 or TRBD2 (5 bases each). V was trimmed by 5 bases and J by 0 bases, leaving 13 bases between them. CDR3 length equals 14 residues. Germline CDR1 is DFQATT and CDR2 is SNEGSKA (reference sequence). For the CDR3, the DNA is TGCAGTGCTCCGTACGGGGCACACCAAGAGACCCAGTACTTC. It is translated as CSAPYGAHQETQYF.

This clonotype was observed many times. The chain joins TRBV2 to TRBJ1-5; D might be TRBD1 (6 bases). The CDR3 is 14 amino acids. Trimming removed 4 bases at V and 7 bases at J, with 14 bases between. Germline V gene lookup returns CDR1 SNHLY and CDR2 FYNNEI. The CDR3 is CASSADRTGQPQHF. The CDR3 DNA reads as TGTGCCAGCAGTGCCGACAGGACGGGACAGCCCCAGCATTTT.

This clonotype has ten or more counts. For the CDR3, the DNA is TGCAGTGCTTCCCGGGAGAGAGGAAACACCATATATTTT. This codes for CSASRERGNTIYF. The V and J genes are TRBV20-1 and TRBJ1-3; D is unclear. V lost 5 bases and J 4 bases, leaving 12 bases between the germline ends. Germline CDR1 reads DFQATT; CDR2 reads SNEGSKA (reference sequence). The CDR3 is made up of 13 amino acids.

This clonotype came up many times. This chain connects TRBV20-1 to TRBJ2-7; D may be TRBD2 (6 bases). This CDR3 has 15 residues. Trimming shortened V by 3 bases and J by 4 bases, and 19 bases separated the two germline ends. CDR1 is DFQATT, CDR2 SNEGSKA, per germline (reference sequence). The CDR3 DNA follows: TGCAGTGCTAGGCCGATGGGACTTAACACATACGAGCAGTACTTC. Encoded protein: CSARPMGLNTYEQYF.